These 18 T cell receptor beta chains were sequenced from one sample in a study of cytomegalovirus exposure and HLA in healthy donors. Primers: 60 Vbeta forward and 13 Jbeta reverse. Profiled with immunoSEQ multiplex PCR; TCRdb holds only in-frame clones, not every one. The sample includes 150,000 to 200,000 clones, approximately 11% of them seen just once. Sequencing input: PBMCs. The receptors here all came from a middle-aged man in good health and CMV-seropositive.

The rearrangement uses TRBV7-8 and TRBJ2-1, with D unresolved. Trimming took off 1 base at V and 10 bases at J, with 8 bases between the two ends. The CDR3 loop spans 12 amino acids. CDR1 SGHVS and CDR2 FQNEAQ come from the germline V gene. CDR3 DNA sequence: TGTGCCAGCAGCTTAGGAGCAAAAGAGCAGTTCTTC. The encoded protein is CASSLGAKEQFF.

The chain combines TRBV21-1 with TRBJ2-3; the table's D call, TRBD2, has no DNA check behind it. TRBV21-1 is a pseudogene. CDR3 length: 15 residues. The CDR3 loop reads CASTRGGGSGHTQYF. Written as DNA, the CDR3 is TGTGCCAGCACCCGGGGAGGAGGGTCAGGGCATACGCAGTATTTT.

The chain is built from TRBV7-2 and TRBJ2-5; a possible D gene is TRBD1 (6 bases). CDR3 size: 15 residues. From germline, CDR1 is SGHTA and CDR2 FQGNSA. V lost 5 bases and J lost 1, with 14 bases in between. The CDR3 sequence is CASSISQGFQETQYF. The CDR3 DNA follows: TGTGCCAGCAGCATCAGTCAGGGGTTCCAAGAGACCCAGTACTTC. The whole variable domain, filled in from reference TRBV7-2 and TRBJ2-5, reads GAGVSQSPSNKVTEKGKDVELRCDPISGHTALYWYRQSLGQGLEFLIYFQGNSAPDKSGLPSDRFSAERTGGSVSTLTIQRTQQEDSAVYLCASSISQGFQETQYFGPGTRLLVL.

Only a few counts were recorded for this clone. The chain uses TRBV7-8 and TRBJ1-5; 7 bases agree with TRBD1. Germline trimming cut 3 bases from V and 7 bases from J; bases unmatched to any gene: 6. There are 14 residues in the CDR3. Germline CDR1 is SGHVS and CDR2 is FQNEAQ. The CDR3 spells CASSFRDSGQPQHF. In DNA form, the CDR3 reads TGTGCCAGCAGCTTTCGGGACAGCGGACAGCCCCAGCATTTT.

This sequence joins TRBV2 and TRBJ2-5; 8 bases match TRBD2. The CDR3 extends over 19 amino acids. Germline lookup yields CDR1 SNHLY and CDR2 FYNNEI. V lost 1 base to trimming and J lost 1 base; unmatched junction nucleotides: 14. CDR3 region: CASSEDWAGSGGLQETQYF. The DNA for the CDR3 is TGTGCCAGCAGTGAAGATTGGGCCGGGAGCGGGGGACTCCAAGAGACCCAGTACTTC.

This chain links TRBV19 with TRBJ1-5; TRBD1 agrees at 9 bases. The V gene's germline CDR1 is LNHDA and CDR2 SQIVND (reference sequence). This CDR3 region has 15 residues. The junction had 7 bases not matched to a gene; V was cut back by 3 bases and J by 7 bases. CDR3 in DNA: TGTGCCAGTAGTATGGAAGGACAGGGGAAACAGCCCCAGCATTTT. This codes for CASSMEGQGKQPQHF.

This rearrangement joins TRBV11-1 to TRBJ2-1; 7 nucleotides agree with TRBD2. Trimming removed 7 bases from V and 3 bases from J; junction bases left unmatched: 9. This CDR3 contains 15 residues. Germline V gene data show CDR1 as SGHAT and CDR2 as FQDESV (reference sequence). CDR3 DNA sequence: TGTGCCAGCATCCCGGAGGCGGGGGTCTACAATGAGCAGTTCTTC. Translation gives CASIPEAGVYNEQFF.

V gene TRBV7-9 combines with J gene TRBJ2-7, with D unresolved. This CDR3 region has 13 residues. Deletions cut 3 bases from V and 3 bases from J, with 9 bases between. The germline V gene encodes CDR1 SEHNR and CDR2 FQNEAQ (reference sequence). The CDR3, as DNA: TGTGCCAGCAGCTTGGGCCTCGACTACGAGCAGTACGTC. It specifies CASSLGLDYEQYV.

The V gene is TRBV7-6, the J gene TRBJ1-4; TRBD1 matches at 9 bases. CDR3 length: 15 residues. The germline gives CDR1 SGHVS, CDR2 FNYEAQ. V trimming: 10 bases; J trimming: 8 bases; junction bases outside the gene matches: 14. DNA of the CDR3: TGTGCCACCCGAGAAACAGGGGGCGCGGTCGAAAAACTGTTTTTT. This codes for CATRETGGAVEKLFF.

This clone was observed a few times. The CDR3 protein is CAISDQGQVVVDTQYF. For the CDR3, the DNA is TGTGCCATCAGTGACCAAGGACAGGTCGTCGTAGATACGCAGTATTTT. The chain uses TRBV10-3 and TRBJ2-3; TRBD1 matches at 7 bases. The V gene's germline CDR1 is ENHRY and CDR2 SYGVKD. This CDR3 has 16 amino acids. Trimming took 3 bases from V and 5 from J; bases not matched to a gene: 11.

The chain joins TRBV2 to TRBJ1-2; D perhaps matches TRBD1 (5 bases). Germline V CDR1 and CDR2: SNHLY, FYNNEI. There are 16 residues in the CDR3. V lost 6 bases and J lost 0, with 17 bases in between. The CDR3 DNA sequence: TGTGCCAGCAGCTCATCACTAAAGGGGACTAACTATGGCTACACCTTC. It encodes CASSSSLKGTNYGYTF.

There are a few counts of this clone. The V gene is TRBV6-6, the J gene TRBJ1-5, with D possibly TRBD1 on 5 matching bases. The V end lost 10 bases, the J end lost 2 bases, and 12 bases lay between the germline ends. This CDR3 contains 13 residues. Germline values: CDR1 MNHNY, CDR2 SVGAGI (reference sequence). CDR3 amino acids: CATEWGGNQPQHF. For the CDR3, the DNA is TGTGCCACCGAGTGGGGGGGCAATCAGCCCCAGCATTTT.

This clone was seen only a few times. CDR3 bases: TGCGCCAGCAGCTTACGACAGGACGTCACCGGGGAGCTGTTTTTT. Amino acids: CASSLRQDVTGELFF. The chain links TRBV5-1 to TRBJ2-2, with D possibly being TRBD1 (6 bases). From germline, CDR1 is SGHRS and CDR2 YFSETQ. CDR3 length: 15 amino acids. V was cut by 2 bases and J by 4 bases, with 12 bases left in between.

Only a few counts were recorded for this clone. This chain links TRBV2 with TRBJ2-3, with a possible D match to TRBD2 (5 bases). Germline V gene sequence: CDR1 SNHLY, CDR2 FYNNEI. The CDR3 covers 14 residues. The germline V and J ends were trimmed by 5 bases and 7 bases, with 16 bases remaining between them. DNA of the CDR3: TGTGCCAGCAGTTACGAGGTGTCGGACTATACGCAGTATTTT. This encodes CASSYEVSDYTQYF.

The gene calls are TRBV5-1 and TRBJ1-5; D is perhaps TRBD1 (6 bases). This CDR3 spans 16 amino acids. Germline CDR1 reads SGHRS; CDR2 reads YFSETQ. V was clipped by 0 bases and J by 0 bases, with 10 bases between them. CDR3 bases: TGCGCCAGCAGCTTGGATGGGGGCAATAGCAATCAGCCCCAGCATTTT. Encoded protein: CASSLDGGNSNQPQHF.

This clone was detected only a few times. This chain uses TRBV7-8 with TRBJ2-2; 12 positions agree with TRBD2. The V and J ends lost 5 bases and 2 bases, in that order; junction bases with no gene match: 12. CDR1 and CDR2 from the germline V gene are SGHVS and FQNEAQ. CDR3 length equals 19 residues. DNA of the CDR3: TGTGCCAGCAGCGGGACCCTAACTAGCGGGGGGCTCAACACCGGGGAGCTGTTTTTT. This sequence encodes CASSGTLTSGGLNTGELFF.

The gene calls are TRBV28 and TRBJ1-6; D unclear. Germline CDR1 and CDR2: MDHEN and SYDVKM. The CDR3 is 17 amino acids. Deletions cut 2 bases from V and 0 bases from J, with 11 bases between. CDR3 DNA sequence: TGTGCCAGCAGTTTAGGGAGGGAAAGCTCCTATAATTCACCCCTCCACTTT. Translation gives CASSLGRESSYNSPLHF.

This clone has just a few counts. The V call is TRBV6-6, the J call TRBJ2-5; 8 nucleotides line up with TRBD2. Germline CDR1 reads MNHNY; CDR2 reads SVGAGI (reference sequence). Germline trimming cut 7 bases from V and 4 bases from J; bases unmatched to any gene: 5. The CDR3 sequence is 13 residues long. The CDR3 here is CASTGGGPETQYF. The DNA of the CDR3 is TGTGCCAGCACCGGGGGGGGTCCAGAGACCCAGTACTTC.